This T cell receptor (beta chain) is from a study of cytomegalovirus exposure and HLA in healthy donors. Notes on the study in general: Earlier analysis looked at TCR beta V segments, and most were productive about 87% or about 30% of the time. Trimming of TCR beta V- and J-genes showed a link, identified in a later analysis, to a missense DCLRE1C variant.

CDR3 length: 15 amino acids. The germline CDR1 and CDR2 sequences are SNHLY and FYNNEI. V was clipped by 4 bases and J by 6 bases, with 13 bases between them. Amplification used 60 Vbeta primers and 13 Jbeta primers. Clones were sequenced by immunoSEQ multiplex PCR, and TCRdb holds only the in-frame ones, with some missing. The data show 100,000 to 150,000 clones, with around four fifths seen just once and about 20% held by the top ten. About this clone: What it binds is not known.

The source material was PBMCs. The TCR was taken from a man younger than 35 in good health and CMV-seropositive. J is TRBJ1-6 and V is TRBV2; no definite D call. The CDR3 loop reads CASSGTGISNSPLHF. The CDR3 coding sequence is TGTGCCAGCAGTGGGACGGGGATCTCTAATTCACCCCTCCACTTT.